This T cell receptor (beta chain) was recorded in a study of shared clonotypes between healthy human individuals. Study observations and caveats: On the whole, naive subsets had larger estimated richness than memory subsets had.

Regarding this clone: Its antigen is unknown.

The germline CDR1 and CDR2 sequences are SGHNT and YYREEE (reference sequence). CDR3 size: 16 residues. V was shortened by 0 bases and J by 5 bases, with 14 bases between the two germline ends. At a deep level, the assay was run. For sorted subsets, roughly 200 ng DNA per replicate equaled tens of thousands of T cell genomes. Clones were sequenced by immunoSEQ multiplex PCR, and TCRdb holds only the in-frame ones, with some missing. The sample lists 2 million to 2.5 million clones; 90% to 96% were seen once. The chain carries TRBV5-4 and TRBJ2-2; possible D gene TRBD1, 5 bases. The specimen was naive CD4+ T cells sorted from blood. The subset is: CD45RA+ positively selected. The clonotype originates from a man between 18 and 35 years old in good health. Here the CDR3 reads CASSLVQGKGTGELFF. The CDR3 DNA follows: TGTGCCAGCAGCTTGGTGCAGGGAAAAGGTACCGGGGAGCTGTTTTTT. Combining the CDR3 with reference TRBV5-4 and TRBJ2-2 gives the whole variable domain ETGVTQSPTHLIKTRGQQVTLRCSSQSGHNTVSWYQQALGQGPQFIFQYYREEENGRGNFPPRFSGLQFPNYSSELNVNALELDDSALYLCASSLVQGKGTGELFFGEGSRLTVL.